This T cell receptor (beta chain) comes out of a study of blood T cell repertoires in COVID-19. The wider study: The study drew acute and convalescent COVID-19 samples from the United States, Italy and Spain. T cells, B-cell-depleted T cells, or PBMCs supplied cDNA or gDNA.

Original processing methods: Estimates of nucleated cell counts were drawn from the amplification of reference gene primers. The table came from immunoSEQ multiplex PCR; TCRdb's copy has only in-frame clones and leaves some out. V and J calls and clone size are given by that table; D and trimming were obtained from the DNA. The table includes 450,000 to 500,000 clones, over 75% detected once. CDR3 length: 14 residues. The trim removed 7 bases at V and 1 base at J, leaving 5 bases unmatched. CDR1 is SNHLY and CDR2 is FYNNEI in the germline V gene. This chain uses TRBV2 with TRBJ2-7; 9 bases match TRBD1. Sequenced: peripheral blood. The source is a human donor in a cohort sampled during active COVID-19. CDR3 nucleotide sequence: TGTGCCAGCAACGCGGGACAGGGATCCTACGAGCAGTACTTC. Translated, it gives CASNAGQGSYEQYF.